This T cell receptor (beta chain) was profiled in a study of blood T cell repertoires in COVID-19. This CDR3 contains 17 residues. With V trimmed by 0 bases and J by 3 bases, 10 bases remained unmatched. Germline V gene sequence: CDR1 WNHNN, CDR2 SYGVQD (reference sequence). This clone has a handful of counts. Authors' analysis steps: Using reference gene primer amplification, nucleated cell counts were estimated. Generated by immunoSEQ multiplex PCR, the TCRdb table keeps only in-frame clones and is missing some. For V, J and clone size, that table is used; D and trimming come from the DNA. The data show approximately 220,000 clones, with 70% to 85% seen just once and about 1.3% held by the top ten. Participant-reported clinical history was the basis for cohort assignment.

The rearrangement links TRBV10-1 to TRBJ2-5, with 7 bases lining up with TRBD1. The specimen was PBMCs or T cells enriched from blood (not recorded which). The TCR sequence derives from a woman aged 35 to 49 with acute COVID-19. This CDR3 is CASSESFRTGRKETQYF. In DNA form, the CDR3 reads TGCGCCAGCAGTGAGTCATTCAGGACAGGTCGAAAAGAGACCCAGTACTTC.